Shown below are 14 T cell receptor beta chains from a single sample sequenced in a study of T cell responses to AZD1222 COVID-19 vaccine. Here immunoSEQ multiplex PCR was the method, and the copy in TCRdb shows in-frame clones only, minus some. The sample shows some 150,000 clones, approximately 90% of them seen only once. This specimen was peripheral blood, taken on day 0 of AZD1222 vaccination. The origin of the receptors is an adult in good health.

This clone was observed a single time. The rearrangement joins TRBV6-5 to TRBJ1-2; D not resolved. Trimming pared 5 bases from V and 4 bases from J, leaving 8 bases between. CDR1 and CDR2 from the germline V gene are MNHEY and SVGAGI. The CDR3 contains 12 residues. In nucleotides, the CDR3 is TGTGCCAGCAGTCCGGGGAGCTATGGCTACACCTTC. Its translation: CASSPGSYGYTF.

This rearrangement joins TRBV12-3 or TRBV12-4 to TRBJ1-2, with D hard to call. The CDR3 extends over 13 amino acids. The V gene lost 3 bases and the J gene lost 4 bases, with 9 bases spanning the gap. CDR3 nucleotides: TGTGCCAGCAGTTTTGGGCAACTCTATGGCTACACCTTC. It is translated as CASSFGQLYGYTF.

This chain connects TRBV28 to TRBJ1-1; the D gene is possibly TRBD1 (6 bases). Germline V gene sequence: CDR1 MDHEN, CDR2 SYDVKM. The V and J ends lost 5 bases and 4 bases respectively, with 23 bases between them. The CDR3 loop spans 17 amino acids. CDR3: CASSPGGAIEWGTEAFF. CDR3 nucleotides: TGTGCCAGCAGTCCCGGGGGGGCTATCGAATGGGGCACTGAAGCTTTCTTT. Based on the CDR3 plus reference TRBV28 and TRBJ1-1, the full variable domain is DVKVTQSSRYLVKRTGEKVFLECVQDMDHENMFWYRQDPGLGLRLIYFSYDVKMKEKGDIPEGYSVSREKKERFSLILESASTNQTSMYLCASSPGGAIEWGTEAFFGQGTRLTVV.

The V call is TRBV9, the J call TRBJ2-3; 7 bases are shared with TRBD2. The CDR3 contains 17 residues. Germline V lookup: CDR1 SGDLS, CDR2 YYNGEE. Losses at the gene ends were 4 bases for V and 2 bases for J; bases not matched to a gene: 13. In DNA form, the CDR3 reads TGTGCCAGCAGCTTTACGCCTTTCGGGACTACCACAGATACGCAGTATTTT. Its translation: CASSFTPFGTTTDTQYF.

This rearrangement joins TRBV7-3 to TRBJ2-2; no reliable D call. The V end lost 5 bases, the J end lost 5 bases, and 24 bases lay between the germline ends. The CDR3 totals 18 residues. Germline lookup yields CDR1 SGHTA and CDR2 FQGTGA. The CDR3 sequence is CASSPSHLVAVGTGELFF. CDR3 nucleotide sequence: TGTGCCAGCAGCCCCTCTCACTTAGTCGCGGTTGGGACCGGGGAGCTGTTTTTT.

V and J are TRBV18 and TRBJ1-4; D is perhaps TRBD1 (6 bases). Germline CDR1 reads KGHSH; CDR2 reads LQKENI. This CDR3 is 15 amino acids long. Trimming shortened V by 3 bases and J by 5 bases, and 13 bases separated the two germline ends. The CDR3 here is CASSPSTGLNEKLFF. The CDR3 DNA reads TGTGCCAGCTCACCCTCGACAGGACTGAATGAAAAACTGTTTTTT.

This sequence joins TRBV18 and TRBJ1-1; 7 bases fit TRBD1. V dropped 1 base and J dropped 3; count of bases not matched to a gene: 2. Germline V gene sequence: CDR1 KGHSH, CDR2 LQKENI. The CDR3 covers 14 residues. The CDR3 DNA is TGTGCCAGCTCACCACTCGGGACAGACACTGAAGCTTTCTTT. This translates into CASSPLGTDTEAFF.

J is TRBJ2-1 and V is TRBV10-1, with D maybe TRBD2 (7 bases). Trimming shortened V by 0 bases and J by 2 bases, and 11 bases separated the two germline ends. Germline loops: CDR1 WNHNN, CDR2 SYGVQD (reference sequence). The CDR3 is 16 amino acids. Here the CDR3 DNA reads TGCGCCAGCAGTGAGTCCGCGGGGGCCCCCTACAATGAGCAGTTCTTC. This translates into CASSESAGAPYNEQFF.

The chain is built from TRBV18 and TRBJ2-5; TRBD2 aligns across 11 bases. CDR3 length: 15 amino acids. From germline, CDR1 is KGHSH and CDR2 LQKENI. J lost 2 bases, V lost 3 bases, and 2 bases had no gene match. The CDR3 DNA is TGTGCCAGCTCACCGACTAGCGGGGTACAAGAGACCCAGTACTTC. Its translation is CASSPTSGVQETQYF.

This chain links TRBV28 with TRBJ2-2; D call uncertain. CDR3 length: 14 amino acids. Germline lookup yields CDR1 MDHEN and CDR2 SYDVKM. Trimming took 4 bases from V and 2 from J, leaving 8 bases between them. In DNA, the CDR3 is TGTGCCAGCAGTTCTGGAATAAACACCGGGGAGCTGTTTTTT. It encodes CASSSGINTGELFF.

The rearrangement uses TRBV5-6 and TRBJ2-1, with D hard to call. Germline values: CDR1 SGHDT, CDR2 YYEEEE. Between the trimmed V and J ends, which lost 0 bases and 0 bases, there was a span of 4 bases. The length of the CDR3 is 14 residues. CDR3 coding DNA: TGTGCCAGCAGCTTGGTTAGCTCCTACAATGAGCAGTTCTTC. Translated, it gives CASSLVSSYNEQFF.

The gene calls are TRBV19 and TRBJ2-2; D not resolved. The length of the CDR3 is 13 residues. Deletions cut 1 base from V and 3 bases from J, with 3 bases between. CDR1 and CDR2 (germline): LNHDA, SQIVND (reference sequence). The CDR3 reads CASSIADTGELFF. The CDR3 DNA is TGTGCCAGTAGTATAGCTGACACCGGGGAGCTGTTTTTT.

In its sample, this clone was seen once. The chain couples TRBV4-3 to TRBJ2-1, with 7 positions matching TRBD2. The CDR3 has 19 residues. With V trimmed by 0 bases and J by 0 bases, 11 bases remained unmatched. Per the germline V gene, CDR1 is LGHNA and CDR2 is YSLEER. DNA for the CDR3: TGCGCCAGCAGCCAAGAAGCCAGTATCGCGGGAGACTCCTACAATGAGCAGTTCTTC. Translated: CASSQEASIAGDSYNEQFF.

The rearrangement uses TRBV27 and TRBJ2-3, with 12 bases that match TRBD2. The CDR3 totals 15 residues. Germline CDR1 is MNHEY and CDR2 is SMNVEV (reference sequence). The J segment lost 7 bases and the V segment lost 9 bases, leaving 11 bases of the junction unmatched. In DNA, the CDR3 is TGTGCCAGTCCCCTATCTAGCGGGAGGGAAAATACGCAGTATTTT. It encodes CASPLSSGRENTQYF.